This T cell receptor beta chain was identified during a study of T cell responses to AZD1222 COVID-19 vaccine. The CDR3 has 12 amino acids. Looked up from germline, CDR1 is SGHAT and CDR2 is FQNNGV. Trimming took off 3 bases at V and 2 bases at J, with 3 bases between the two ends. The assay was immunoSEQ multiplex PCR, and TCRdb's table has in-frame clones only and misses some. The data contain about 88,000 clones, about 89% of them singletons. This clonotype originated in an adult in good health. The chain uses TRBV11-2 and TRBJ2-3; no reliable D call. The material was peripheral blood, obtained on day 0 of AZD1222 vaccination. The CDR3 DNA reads TGTGCCAGCAGCTTCCACACAGATACGCAGTATTTT. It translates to CASSFHTDTQYF.